This T cell receptor (beta chain) comes out of a study of shared clonotypes between healthy human individuals. Overall study results and limits: When naive CD4 clonotypes were compared across a few donors, about 4.9% were shared.

Between the trimmed V and J ends, which lost 5 bases and 0 bases, there was a span of 16 bases. The CDR3 is 17 residues long. The germline V gene encodes CDR1 KGHSH and CDR2 LQKENI. This clone turned up a few times. Antigen unknown. Several immunoSEQ 96-well plates shared each subset's DNA, each plate a replicate. TCRdb's copy holds only in-frame clones and misses some; the assay was immunoSEQ multiplex PCR. The sample lists around 700,000 clones, about two thirds occurring once. V usage is TRBV18 and J usage is TRBJ1-4, with D uncertain. This receptor was taken from a woman aged 25-40 years in good health. Material for sequencing was memory CD4+ T cells sorted from blood. Indicated subset: CD45RA-negative fraction. The DNA for the CDR3 is TGTGCCAGCTCAGACGGGCCTCACCGTCCAACTAATGAAAAACTGTTTTTT. This sequence encodes CASSDGPHRPTNEKLFF.